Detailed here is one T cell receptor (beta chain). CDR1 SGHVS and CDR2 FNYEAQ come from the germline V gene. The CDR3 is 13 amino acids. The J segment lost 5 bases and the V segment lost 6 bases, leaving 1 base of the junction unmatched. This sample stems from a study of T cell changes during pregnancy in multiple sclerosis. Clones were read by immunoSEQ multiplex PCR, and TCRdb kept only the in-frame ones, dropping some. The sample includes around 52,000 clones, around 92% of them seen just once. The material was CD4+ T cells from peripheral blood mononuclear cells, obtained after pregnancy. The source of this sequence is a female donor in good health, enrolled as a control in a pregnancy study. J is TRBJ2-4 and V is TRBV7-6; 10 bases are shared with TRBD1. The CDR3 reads CASSGTGENIQYF. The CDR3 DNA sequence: TGTGCCAGCAGTGGGACAGGGGAAAACATTCAGTACTTC.